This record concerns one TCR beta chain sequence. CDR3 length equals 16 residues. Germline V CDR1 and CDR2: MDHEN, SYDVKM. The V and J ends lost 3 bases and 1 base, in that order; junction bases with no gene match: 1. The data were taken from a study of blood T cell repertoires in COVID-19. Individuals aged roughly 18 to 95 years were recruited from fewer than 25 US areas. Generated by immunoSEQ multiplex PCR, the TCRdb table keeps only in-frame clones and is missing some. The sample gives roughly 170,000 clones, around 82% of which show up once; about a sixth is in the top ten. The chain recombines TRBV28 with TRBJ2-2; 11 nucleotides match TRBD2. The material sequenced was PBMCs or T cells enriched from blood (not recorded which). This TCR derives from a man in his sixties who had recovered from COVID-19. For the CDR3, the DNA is TGTGCCAGCAGTTTTGGACTAGCGGGGAACACCGGGGAGCTGTTTTTT. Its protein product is CASSFGLAGNTGELFF.